This T cell receptor beta chain was sequenced during a study of regulatory T cells in long-lasting Graves disease (dated by TCRdb to 2020 to 2023). Study-level background: Persistent Graves' disease meant more than 5 years of antithyroid drug treatment with TSH receptor autoantibodies that stayed positive. A total of roughly 35 samples were covered by TCR sequencing, comprising approximately 13 persistent and 20 or so newly diagnosed Graves' disease patients. The study took place in China and was registered as a clinical trial. Persistent Graves' disease patients were compared with newly diagnosed Graves' disease patients by peripheral blood TCR sequencing and RNA sequencing. On average, persistent Graves' disease patients in the clinical cohort had been on antithyroid drugs for about 10.3 years.

Findings and caveats that apply to the study as a whole: The study examined only peripheral blood because the primary lesion, thyroid tissue, could not be accessed. Compared with newly diagnosed patients, patients with persistent Graves' disease had lower TCR Shannon entropy and fewer highly expanded clones, which suggests clonal expansion. Sequencing and analysis were limited to the TCR beta chain. Preferential use of TRBV28, TRBJ1-2 and TRBJ2-5 was observed in persistent disease, whereas TRBV20-1 and TRBJ2-1 were favored in newly diagnosed disease. A larger number of public clonotypes was shared among persistent patients (approximately 2,500) than among newly diagnosed patients (around 970). As a limitation, the authors acknowledged that the small sample size may reduce accuracy.

Library preparation used multiplex PCR. The reads were generated on an Illumina HiSeq 4000. iRepertoire HTBI primers and Arm-PCR amplification of CDR3 regions were used to construct TCR beta libraries. Before sequencing, the PCR products went through gel purification. The original pipeline was this. Across samples, fewer than 70 TRBV and around 15 TRBJ segments were identified and used for gene usage analysis of CDR3 amino acid clonotypes. Filtered high-quality paired reads were merged into contigs using COPE and FqMerger. BLAST was used to align contigs to IMGT TRBV, TRBD and TRBJ reference genes, with CDR3 defined following IMGT. Any clonotype with a frequency above 0.1% was counted as a highly expanded clone. Shannon entropy was used to measure repertoire diversity, and the Gini coefficient was used to measure V-J evenness. Public clonotypes were defined as clonotypes shared by more than one individual. TCRdb's own reprocessing of the public reads used fastp at Q25 and MiXCR and kept productive beta chains. Rows matching on CDR3 protein sequence are summarized as one entry with the most common DNA and genes. TCRdb, rather than the study authors, made the V and J calls. The sample table contains roughly 300,000 distinct CDR3 sequences; only one count was recorded for around a fifth of them. The ten biggest clones cover just under 30% of the sample.

About this clonotype: Its antigen is currently not known. No base quality information exists; no much larger clone differs at one position.

The V end loses 4 bases and the J end loses 5 bases, and a stretch of 18 bases separates them. CDR1 and CDR2 were assigned from the germline V gene as SGDLS and YYNGEE. The CDR3 has 16 amino acids, counting the end cysteine and phenylalanine. The read is trimmed to its CDR3 DNA, 48 bases read in frame from base 1. Reading the label with the study, this specimen's time point is: persistent/refractory GD, antithyroid drugs over 5 years with positive TRAb. For both TCR sequencing and RNA sequencing, RNA was extracted from PBMCs using TRIzol. Graves' disease was diagnosed according to American Thyroid Association guidelines. Recruitment of patients was carried out at an endocrinology department in Xi'an, China. Each patient gave around 9 milliliters of peripheral blood, collected in an EDTA anticoagulant tube. Ficoll Paque Plus density gradient separation was used to isolate PBMCs, and no further T cell sorting was done. RNA quality was checked with an Agilent 2100 Bioanalyzer and agarose gel, and concentration with a NanoDrop 2000.

The rearranged chain carries TRBV9 and TRBJ2-2, with the D gene tentatively TRBD1 or TRBD2, based on 5 matching bases in each. The receptor was isolated from a female donor with Graves disease. Specimen: peripheral blood mononuclear cells (PBMCs), collected when the disease was refractory, from a patient treated with antithyroid drugs. The CDR3 here reads CASSPRQGSGTGELFF. The bases read TGTGCCAGCAGCCCCCGCCAGGGATCGGGAACCGGGGAGCTGTTTTTT. With the rest looked up from the reference TRBV9 and TRBJ2-2 genes rather than sequenced, the full variable domain is DSGVTQTPKHLITATGQRVTLRCSPRSGDLSVYWYQQSLDQGLQFLIQYYNGEERAKGNILERFSAQQFPDLHSELNLSSLELGDSALYFCASSPRQGSGTGELFFGEGSRLTVL.